Listed below are T cell receptor beta chains from one sample, sequenced in a study of control samples from healthy donors and cancer patients. Method: immunoSEQ multiplex PCR; TCRdb's copy keeps in-frame clones and lacks some. The sample consists of about 28,000 clones, just under 90% of them appearing once. Specimen: PBMCs. The source of these receptors is a woman between 40 and 50 years old with lung cancer. Each CDR3 is given with its conserved first and last residue. D genes are given only for firm matches. Rows may omit the clone size; those that give it use once, few, many or a size class.

J | size | D | V | CDR3 | DNA
TRBJ1-2 | . | . | TRBV5-1 | CASSLVPDSNYGYTF | TGCGCCAGCAGCTTGGTTCCGGACAGCAACTATGGCTACACCTTC
TRBJ2-5 | . | TRBD2 | TRBV4-2 | CASSQEGGMIFGEEETQYF | TGTGCCAGCAGCCAAGAGGGGGGGATGATTTTTGGGGAGGAAGAGACCCAGTACTTC
TRBJ1-6 | . | . | TRBV19 | CASSPDEEGYNSPLHF | TGTGCCAGTAGCCCCGACGAGGAGGGTTATAATTCACCCCTCCACTTT
TRBJ2-3 | . | . | TRBV5-4 | CASSTSGDTQYF | TGTGCCAGCAGTACGTCCGGAGATACGCAGTATTTT
TRBJ2-3 | . | . | TRBV9 | CASSATGSTDTQYF | TGTGCCAGCAGCGCGACCGGGAGCACAGATACGCAGTATTTT
TRBJ2-1 | . | . | TRBV7-3 | CASSLTSEGHNEQFF | TGTGCCAGCAGCTTAACTAGCGAGGGACACAATGAGCAGTTCTTC
TRBJ1-1 | . | . | TRBV11-3 | CASSLEDKGMNTEAFF | TGTGCCAGCAGCTTAGAGGACAAGGGTATGAACACTGAAGCTTTCTTT
TRBJ1-1 | . | . | TRBV5-1 | CASRTFRDNTEAFF | TGCGCCAGCCGAACGTTCAGGGATAACACTGAAGCTTTCTTT
TRBJ2-3 | . | TRBD2 | TRBV3-1/TRBV3-2 | CASSKPTSGGGNTQYF | TGTGCCAGCAGCAAGCCGACTAGCGGGGGTGGAAATACGCAGTATTTT
TRBJ2-2 | few | . | TRBV24-1 | CATNGDTGELFF | TGTGCCACCAACGGGGACACCGGGGAGCTGTTTTTT
TRBJ1-2 | . | TRBD1 | TRBV19 | CASTRDSNYGYTF | TGTGCCAGTACCCGGGACAGTAACTATGGCTACACCTTC
TRBJ1-1 | few | . | TRBV19 | CASSTPGQQNTEAFF | TGTGCCAGTAGTACCCCCGGCCAGCAGAACACTGAAGCTTTCTTT
TRBJ2-3 | medium-sized | . | TRBV6-4 | CASSDSTTDTQYF | TGTGCCAGCAGTGACTCAACCACAGATACGCAGTATTTT
TRBJ1-3 | . | . | TRBV6-5 | CASRDSGNTIYF | TGTGCCAGCAGGGACTCTGGAAACACCATATATTTT
TRBJ2-1 | . | . | TRBV4-3 | CASSNRWDSDEQFF | TGCGCCAGCAGCAACCGATGGGATTCCGATGAGCAGTTCTTC
TRBJ2-7 | once | . | TRBV7-3 | CASSFPGQNYEQYF | TGTGCCAGCAGCTTTCCCGGACAGAACTACGAGCAGTACTTC
TRBJ1-1 | . | . | TRBV2 | CASSETAMNTEAFF | TGTGCCAGCAGTGAAACAGCTATGAACACTGAAGCTTTCTTT
TRBJ2-5 | . | TRBD1 | TRBV11-2 | CASSGTAQETQYF | TGTGCCAGCAGCGGGACAGCTCAAGAGACCCAGTACTTC
TRBJ1-2 | . | TRBD1 | TRBV3-1/TRBV3-2 | CASSQEDREGGYTF | TGTGCCAGCAGCCAAGAAGACAGGGAGGGGGGCTACACCTTC
TRBJ2-3 | . | TRBD2 | TRBV2 | CASSEPAGGVTDTQYF | TGTGCCAGCAGTGAACCAGCGGGGGGCGTCACAGATACGCAGTATTTT
TRBJ1-4 | . | . | TRBV6-6 | CASSYEGVGEKLFF | TGTGCCAGCAGTTACGAGGGGGTCGGCGAAAAACTGTTTTTT
TRBJ1-1 | . | TRBD1 | TRBV30 | CAWGGQENTEAFF | TGTGCCTGGGGGGGACAGGAGAACACTGAAGCTTTCTTT